This paragraph covers one TCR beta chain sequence. The repertoire was sequenced with immunoSEQ multiplex PCR; TCRdb's copy has only in-frame clones and lacks some. Altogether 150,000 to 200,000 clones are present, around 92% being singletons, with the ten largest covering more than 4.5%. The data stem from a study of blood T cell repertoires in COVID-19. In the study overall: Researchers got acute and convalescent COVID-19 samples from the United States, Italy and Spain. The cDNA or gDNA used as material had been derived from T cells, B-cell-depleted T cells, or PBMCs.

V was clipped by 7 bases and J by 1 base; unmatched bases: 9. Germline CDR1 is MDHEN and CDR2 is SYDVKM. This CDR3 is 17 amino acids long. One Seattle source followed patients from active infection through their disease course. The chain links TRBV28 to TRBJ1-5; TRBD1 aligns across 11 bases. The receptor comes from a young man with COVID-19, enrolled during active disease. Sequencing was done on a sample of peripheral blood. The DNA for the CDR3 is TGTGCCAGCACCCTAATAGGGACAGGGGGAAGCAATCAGCCCCAGCATTTT. Protein sequence: CASTLIGTGGSNQPQHF.